The count of the clone carrying this T cell receptor beta chain is one. Its specificity is unknown. This sample is drawn from a study of T cell repertoires in ileal Crohn's disease. Broader study findings: Mucosal expansions were suggested to be mainly CD8 T cells. Compared with non-smokers, active smokers at surgery showed more clonal expansions.

The trim removed 1 base at V and 3 bases at J, leaving 1 base unmatched. CDR3 length: 14 residues. CDR1 is SEHNR and CDR2 is FQNEAQ in the germline V gene (reference sequence). Sequencing was performed with immunoSEQ multiplex PCR; in TCRdb, only in-frame clones are kept and a portion is missing. The repertoire includes 15,000 to 20,000 clones, roughly 70% of them detected once, and roughly 5.7% sits in the top ten. The sample taken for sequencing was ileal tissue. This receptor was identified in an adult with Crohn's disease. This sequence joins TRBV7-9 and TRBJ2-7, with 9 bases aligning to TRBD2. The CDR3 spells CASSLGAGGYEQYF. The CDR3 DNA sequence: TGTGCCAGCAGCTTAGGAGCGGGGGGCTACGAGCAGTACTTC. The full variable domain, its missing parts supplied by reference TRBV7-9 and TRBJ2-7, is DTGVSQNPRHKITKRGQNVTFRCDPISEHNRLYWYRQTLGQGPEFLTYFQNEAQLEKSRLLSDRFSAERPKGSFSTLEIQRTEQGDSAMYLCASSLGAGGYEQYFGPGTRLTVT.